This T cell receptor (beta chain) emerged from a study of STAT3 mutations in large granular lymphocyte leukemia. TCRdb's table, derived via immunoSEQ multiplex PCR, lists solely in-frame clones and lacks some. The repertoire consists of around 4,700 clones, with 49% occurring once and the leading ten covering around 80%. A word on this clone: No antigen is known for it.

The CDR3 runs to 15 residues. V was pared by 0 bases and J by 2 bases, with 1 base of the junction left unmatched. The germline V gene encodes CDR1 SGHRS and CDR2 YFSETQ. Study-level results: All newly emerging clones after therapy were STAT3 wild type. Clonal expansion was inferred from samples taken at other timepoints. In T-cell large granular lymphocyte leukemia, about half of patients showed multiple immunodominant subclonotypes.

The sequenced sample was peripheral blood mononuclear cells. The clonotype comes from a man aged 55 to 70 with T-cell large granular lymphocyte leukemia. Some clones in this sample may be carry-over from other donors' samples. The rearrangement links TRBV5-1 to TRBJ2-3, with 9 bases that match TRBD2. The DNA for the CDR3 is TGCGCCAGCAGCTTGGGGACTAGCGACACAGATACGCAGTATTTT. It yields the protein CASSLGTSDTDTQYF.